One and the same sample provided the 21 T cell receptor beta chains below, sequenced in a study of T cell responses to AZD1222 COVID-19 vaccine. Some clones are missing from TCRdb's copy, which holds only in-frame ones; the method was immunoSEQ multiplex PCR. The table shows about 120,000 clones, with 80% to 95% occurring only once. The specimen was peripheral blood, collected on day 0 of AZD1222 vaccination. The receptor source for this set is an adult in good health.

The chain has TRBV6-2 or TRBV6-3 and TRBJ1-3; 7 positions match TRBD1. Losses at the gene ends were 5 bases for V and 4 bases for J; bases not matched to a gene: 8. Germline V CDR1 and CDR2: MNHEY, SVGEGT. The CDR3 extends over 15 amino acids. The CDR3 sequence is CASSQTGAPGNTIYF. CDR3 coding DNA: TGTGCCAGCAGTCAAACAGGGGCGCCCGGAAACACCATATATTTT.

Only one count was recorded for this clone. The V call is TRBV7-9, the J call TRBJ1-1; 8 nucleotides line up with TRBD1. Germline V gives CDR1 SEHNR, CDR2 FQNEAQ (reference sequence). J was trimmed by 4 bases and V by 4 bases; bases with no gene match: 8. The CDR3 covers 15 residues. The CDR3 DNA reads TGTGCCAGCAGCTCGAGACAGGGGATTAGCACTGAAGCTTTCTTT. This encodes CASSSRQGISTEAFF.

V gene TRBV6-2 or TRBV6-3 combines with J gene TRBJ2-7, with unresolved D. The CDR3 extends over 11 amino acids. Germline V lookup: CDR1 MNHEY, CDR2 SVGEGT. Trimming shortened V by 4 bases and J by 6 bases, and 7 bases separated the two germline ends. The DNA of the CDR3 is TGTGCCAGCAGTTGGTTCGGCGAGCAGTACTTC. As protein: CASSWFGEQYF.

This rearrangement joins TRBV4-1 to TRBJ2-5; 14 bases match TRBD2. Germline CDR1 reads MGHRA; CDR2 reads YSYEKL. V was clipped by 3 bases and J by 2 bases; unmatched bases: 2. This CDR3 contains 16 residues. Here the CDR3 DNA reads TGCGCCAGCAGCCACCGGACTAGCGGGGGGCAAGAGACCCAGTACTTC. It is translated as CASSHRTSGGQETQYF.

The chain has TRBV13 and TRBJ2-1, with 10 bases aligning to TRBD1. V lost 6 bases and J lost 6; bases outside the gene matches: 11. CDR1 and CDR2 (germline): PRHDT, FYEKMQ (reference sequence). The CDR3 covers 16 residues. The CDR3 DNA is TGTGCCAGCAGGGACCTAATTAGGACAGGGGGCAATGAGCAGTTCTTC. Its translation is CASRDLIRTGGNEQFF. The variable domain in full, completed from reference TRBV13 and TRBJ2-1, reads AAGVIQSPRHLIKEKRETATLKCYPIPRHDTVYWYQQGPGQDPQFLISFYEKMQSDKGSIPDRFSAQQFSDYHSELNMSSLELGDSALYFCASRDLIRTGGNEQFFGPGTRLTVL.

This chain connects TRBV9 to TRBJ2-7; D is undetermined. V lost 4 bases, J lost 4 bases, and 15 bases lay in between. Germline V lookup: CDR1 SGDLS, CDR2 YYNGEE. The CDR3 is 14 residues long. CDR3: CASSLGRFSYEQYF. In DNA, the CDR3 is TGTGCCAGCAGCCTAGGAAGGTTTTCATACGAGCAGTACTTC.

The CDR3 is CASSFTDEQFF. For the CDR3, the DNA is TGTGCCAGCAGTTTTACCGATGAGCAGTTCTTC. The V and J genes are TRBV12-3 or TRBV12-4 and TRBJ2-1; no clear D gene. This CDR3 has 11 residues. V was clipped by 3 bases and J by 8 bases, with 5 bases between them.

This chain links TRBV5-6 with TRBJ1-1; no clear D. The CDR3 has 13 residues. Germline CDR1 is SGHDT and CDR2 is YYEEEE. Trimming removed 0 bases from V and 2 bases from J, with 5 bases in between. The CDR3 DNA follows: TGTGCCAGCAGCTTGGAGCTAAACACTGAAGCTTTCTTT. Its protein is CASSLELNTEAFF.

CDR3: CASSVGGTGDGYTF. The CDR3 DNA sequence: TGTGCCAGCAGCGTGGGAGGGACAGGGGATGGCTACACCTTC. The chain uses TRBV9 and TRBJ1-2; 10 nucleotides agree with TRBD1. This CDR3 spans 14 amino acids. Unmatched junction bases numbered 4, after V lost 2 bases and J lost 6 bases. CDR1 and CDR2 from the germline V gene are SGDLS and YYNGEE.

J is TRBJ1-4 and V is TRBV12-3 or TRBV12-4; D ambiguous. Deletions cut 3 bases from V and 8 bases from J, with 7 bases between. CDR3 length: 12 residues. The DNA of the CDR3 is TGTGCCAGCAGTTTTACAAGAGAAAAACTGTTTTTT. Protein: CASSFTREKLFF.

A single count supports this clone. The rearrangement uses TRBV9 and TRBJ2-7; a possible D gene is TRBD1 (6 bases). This CDR3 comprises 14 residues. Germline CDR1 and CDR2: SGDLS and YYNGEE. Trimming took 0 bases from V and 3 from J, leaving 10 bases between them. CDR3 protein: CASSVGVRGYEQYF. Written as DNA, the CDR3 is TGTGCCAGCAGCGTAGGCGTCAGGGGCTACGAGCAGTACTTC.

The chain links TRBV21-1 to TRBJ2-7; the table's D call of TRBD2 was not tested on the DNA. TRBV21-1 counts as a pseudogene. The CDR3 is 13 residues long. CDR3 bases: TGTGCCAGCGGGGTCGGGGTTCTCGACGAGCAGTACTTC. Its protein is CASGVGVLDEQYF.

This clone came up a few times. The CDR3 is CAAGGALFGDTQYF. The CDR3 DNA reads as TGCGCCGCTGGAGGGGCTCTCTTTGGAGATACGCAGTATTTT. The chain recombines TRBV4-1 with TRBJ2-3, with D possibly matching TRBD2 (6 bases). The CDR3 is made up of 14 amino acids. Germline V gene sequence: CDR1 MGHRA, CDR2 YSYEKL. The V end was cut by 11 bases, the J end by 5 bases, with 20 bases between.

J is TRBJ1-2 and V is TRBV5-1; 7 bases map to TRBD1. Germline CDR1 and CDR2: SGHRS and YFSETQ. This CDR3 is 17 amino acids long. The junction had 11 bases not matched to a gene; V was cut back by 0 bases and J by 3 bases. In DNA, the CDR3 is TGCGCCAGCAGCTTGGCCCAGACAGGGCGAAACGACTATGGCTACACCTTC. It codes for CASSLAQTGRNDYGYTF.

This chain joins TRBV5-5 and TRBJ2-5; TRBD1 is a possible D gene (5 bases). V lost 4 bases and J lost 7, with 11 bases in between. CDR3 size: 12 residues. Germline V gene data show CDR1 as SGHKS and CDR2 as YYEKEE (reference sequence). The CDR3 sequence is CASSEDSLTQYF. The CDR3 region has the DNA TGTGCCAGCAGCGAAGACAGCCTGACCCAGTACTTC.

The V call is TRBV3-1 (or the pseudogene TRBV3-2), the J call TRBJ1-3; TRBD1 is a possible D gene (6 bases). CDR3 length equals 15 residues. Trimming removed 6 bases from V and 0 bases from J, with 12 bases in between. In germline, CDR1 is LGHDT, CDR2 YNNKEL (reference sequence). The CDR3 here is CASSRQAGSGNTIYF. DNA for the CDR3: TGTGCCAGCAGTCGACAGGCTGGCTCTGGAAACACCATATATTTT.

This clone is a singleton in its sample. The CDR3 here is CASSQARTGLNEKLFF. CDR3 DNA sequence: TGCGCCAGCAGCCAGGCTAGGACAGGGCTAAATGAAAAACTGTTTTTT. This chain uses TRBV4-3 with TRBJ1-4; TRBD1 agrees at 8 bases. The germline V gene encodes CDR1 LGHNA and CDR2 YSLEER. CDR3 length: 16 amino acids. Losses at the gene ends were 3 bases for V and 5 bases for J; bases not matched to a gene: 8.

The rearrangement joins TRBV6-5 to TRBJ1-1; D unresolved. Germline V gives CDR1 MNHEY, CDR2 SVGAGI. The V end lost 0 bases, the J end lost 5 bases, and 13 bases lay between the germline ends. The CDR3 has 15 residues. CDR3 sequence reads: CASSYSNRGRTEAFF. The CDR3 region has the DNA TGTGCCAGCAGTTACTCGAACCGGGGTCGGACTGAAGCTTTCTTT.

The DNA for the CDR3 is TGTGCCAGCAGCCCCCCGGGGCAGGCCGGTTGGGAAAAACTGTTTTTT. Translating it yields CASSPPGQAGWEKLFF. The chain is built from TRBV28 and TRBJ1-4; D perhaps matches TRBD1 (5 bases). The V gene lost 6 bases and the J gene lost 8 bases, with 22 bases spanning the gap. The CDR3 totals 16 residues. The germline CDR1 and CDR2 sequences are MDHEN and SYDVKM.

This chain uses TRBV6-2 or TRBV6-3 with TRBJ1-4; no firm D call. Germline-derived CDR1 and CDR2 are MNHEY and SVGEGT. The CDR3 consists of 12 residues. Trimming stripped 2 bases from V and 3 bases from J, with 1 base between. CDR3 nucleotide sequence: TGTGCCAGCAGTTACCCTAATGAAAAACTGTTTTTT. Translation: CASSYPNEKLFF.

The chain employs TRBV6-2 or TRBV6-3 and TRBJ1-1; D gene ambiguous. V was trimmed by 4 bases and J by 0 bases, leaving 9 bases between them. The CDR3 is made up of 14 amino acids. Germline V gene sequence: CDR1 MNHEY, CDR2 SVGEGT. The chain's CDR3 is CASSSERLNTEAFF. CDR3 sequence (DNA): TGTGCCAGCAGTTCGGAACGGTTGAACACTGAAGCTTTCTTT.